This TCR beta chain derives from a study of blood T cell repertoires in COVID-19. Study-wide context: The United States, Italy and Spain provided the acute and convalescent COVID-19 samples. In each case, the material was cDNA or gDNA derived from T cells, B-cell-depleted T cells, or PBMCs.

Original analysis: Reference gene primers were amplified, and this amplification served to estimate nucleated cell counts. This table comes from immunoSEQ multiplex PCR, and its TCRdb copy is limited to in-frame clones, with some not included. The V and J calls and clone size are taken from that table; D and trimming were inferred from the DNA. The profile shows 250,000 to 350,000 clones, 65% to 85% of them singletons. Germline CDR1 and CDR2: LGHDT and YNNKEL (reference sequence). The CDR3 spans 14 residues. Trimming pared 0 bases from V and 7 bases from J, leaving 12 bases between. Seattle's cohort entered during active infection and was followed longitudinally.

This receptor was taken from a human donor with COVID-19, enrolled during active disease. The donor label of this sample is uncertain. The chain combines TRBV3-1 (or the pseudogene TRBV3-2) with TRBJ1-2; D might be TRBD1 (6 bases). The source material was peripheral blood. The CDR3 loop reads CASSQDVGAGGYTF. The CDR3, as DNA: TGTGCCAGCAGCCAAGATGTGGGGGCAGGTGGCTACACCTTC.